Below, one T cell receptor (beta chain) is given with its context. Original data processing: Amplified reference gene primers provided the basis for estimating nucleated cell counts. Only in-frame clones appear in the TCRdb table, and some are missing; sequencing was by immunoSEQ multiplex PCR. For V, J and clone size, that table is used; D and trimming come from the DNA. In the table there are approximately 190,000 clones, approximately 79% of which are singletons. These data are taken from a study of blood T cell repertoires in COVID-19. Sequencing was performed on peripheral blood. This sequence was found in a man younger than 45 with active or convalescent COVID-19.

CDR3 nucleotide sequence: TGTGCCAGCAGCGGAACCCTGGGGCCCGGGGAGCTGTTTTTT. Translation: CASSGTLGPGELFF. This rearrangement joins TRBV9 to TRBJ2-2; the D gene is possibly TRBD1 (5 bases). CDR1 is SGDLS, CDR2 YYNGEE, per germline. CDR3 size: 14 residues. The germline V and J ends were trimmed by 3 bases and 6 bases, with 12 bases remaining between them. The full variable domain, its missing parts supplied by reference TRBV9 and TRBJ2-2, is DSGVTQTPKHLITATGQRVTLRCSPRSGDLSVYWYQQSLDQGLQFLIQYYNGEERAKGNILERFSAQQFPDLHSELNLSSLELGDSALYFCASSGTLGPGELFFGEGSRLTVL.